This T cell receptor beta chain was sequenced during a study of T cell responses to AZD1222 COVID-19 vaccine listed by TCRdb under 2021. Some background on the complete study: AZD1222 recipients with second doses at about 4 weeks or about 12 weeks were pooled, because spike-specific TCR depth and breadth did not differ between schedules. TCR sequencing covered over 230 trial participants: nearly 210 given two doses of AZD1222 and about 26 given two doses of MenACWY control vaccine. Enrollment into the trials was organized by age into subgroups of 18-55, 56-69 and 70-plus years, and those subgroups contained about 160, 30 and 59 TCR-sequenced participants, respectively.

Broad study findings and their caveats: Participants were mostly white British, with more females than males. The authors suggested clonal diversity may have been underestimated. Conclusions about previously exposed vaccinees are limited because only a handful of AZD1222 recipients were SARS-CoV-2 seropositive at baseline. No day 14 peak-response samples were available, so repertoires were characterized only after the peak T cell response. The vaccine-associated CD4 TCRs covered the entire spike protein, and the dominant responses fell in regions 160-218 and 743-854. The 56-69-year group was small, and its depth increase did not reach significance, likely because of low power. Nearly half of unique spike-specific TCRs reportedly recognized epitopes outside regions mutated in the B.1.351 and B.1.1.7 variants. After two AZD1222 doses, spike-specific TCR breadth and depth were significantly higher than at day 0 and than in MenACWY recipients.

Note on this clone: What antigen it recognizes has not been identified. There are no base qualities to consult, and no much larger clone falls within one base.

The CDR3 regions of human TCRbeta chains were subjected to immunosequencing. On the study's bioinformatics: TCRs in the repertoires were matched against a reference library of SARS-CoV-2-specific TCRs that had been generated with the MIRA antigen-specificity platform. Breadth was defined as the fraction of unique TCRs that were SARS-CoV-2-associated. Depth was defined as the fraction of total T cells that were SARS-CoV-2-associated. Each spike-specific TCR was assigned to its reactive spike region and to a CD4 or CD8 class using the MIRA data. Log10-transformed breadth and depth values were compared by one-way ANOVA with Sidak's multiple comparisons tests. Here the immuneACCESS table is served through TCRdb, limited to in-frame sequences with V and J called. Missing clones are a known gap in these copies; in checked studies unresolved V genes cover under half, and the rest lacks a known reason. Clone size and the V and J calls come from that table; the DNA yielded D and trimming. The sample profile shows approximately 100,000 clones; around nine tenths of them were found once. The ten most abundant clones make up 3.5% to 4.5% of the sample.

Reading the label with the study, this specimen's time point is: baseline before first vaccination. The vaccinee samples were drawn from two UK trials, COV001 and COV002, one of which was a single-blind randomized controlled phase 2/3 trial testing AZD1222 (ChAdOx1 nCoV-19) in healthy adults. For TCRbeta chain sequencing, PBMC samples from trial participants were taken at day 0 and at day 28 after the second dose. This material consisted of peripheral blood, taken on day 0 of AZD1222 vaccination. The TCR sequence derives from an adult in good health.

In nucleotide form, the sequence is TGTGCCAGCAGAAGGAGGCCAAACACTGAAGCTTTCTTT. Its protein reads: CASRRRPNTEAFF. Rearrangement joined TRBV3-1 (or the pseudogene TRBV3-2) to TRBJ1-1; there is no confident call for the D gene. The cysteine opens and the phenylalanine closes a CDR3 of 13 amino acids. This entry keeps only the CDR3 DNA: 39 bases, framed from base 1. V is shortened by 6 bases, J by 2 bases, and the region joining them spans 10 bases. Based on the germline V gene (reference sequence), the CDR1 and CDR2 sequences are LGHDT and YNNKEL.